What follows are 11 T cell receptor beta chains derived from one specimen sequenced in a study of T cells in localized non-small cell lung cancer. Assay used: immunoSEQ multiplex PCR; TCRdb lists only in-frame clones, some missing. The data hold approximately 11,000 clones, with approximately 31% observed a single time. Source: lung tumor tissue, taken before any cancer treatment. The receptors stem from a man between 40 and 70 years old with stage I lung adenocarcinoma.

The V gene is TRBV11-3, the J gene TRBJ2-7; 8 bases align to TRBD1. The V gene end was trimmed by 3 bases and the J gene end by 3 bases; junction bases not matched to a gene: 7. The CDR3 loop spans 15 amino acids. Germline V gene sequence: CDR1 SGHNT, CDR2 YENEEA. The CDR3: CASSLAQGGFYEQYF. CDR3 in DNA: TGTGCCAGCAGCTTGGCACAGGGGGGTTTCTACGAGCAGTACTTC.

The table lists this clone with a few counts. The chain is built from TRBV11-3 and TRBJ2-7; no clear D gene. The V gene's germline CDR1 is SGHNT and CDR2 YENEEA. CDR3 length: 15 residues. Trimming shortened V by 3 bases and J by 1 base, and 13 bases separated the two germline ends. CDR3 residues: CASSLPLRQSYEQYF. The CDR3 DNA sequence: TGTGCCAGCAGCTTGCCGCTCAGGCAGTCCTACGAGCAGTACTTC.

The chain links TRBV6-8 to TRBJ1-1, with a weak D call TRBD1 (6 bases). The germline CDR1 and CDR2 sequences are MNHGY and SAAAGT. The CDR3 is made up of 12 amino acids. V was shortened by 7 bases and J by 3 bases, with 9 bases between the two germline ends. The CDR3 here is CASTGGHTEAFF. The CDR3 bases are TGTGCCAGCACCGGGGGGCACACTGAAGCTTTCTTT.

In its sample, this clone was seen a few times. V usage is TRBV6-8 and J usage is TRBJ1-5, with D perhaps matching TRBD1 (5 bases). The CDR3 covers 13 residues. Per the germline V gene, CDR1 is MNHGY and CDR2 is SAAAGT. Trimming took 10 bases from V and 3 from J, leaving 13 bases between them. The CDR3 DNA follows: TGTGCCATCTCCAGGGAAAACAATCAGCCCCAGCATTTT. Its translation: CAISRENNQPQHF.

This chain joins TRBV11-3 and TRBJ1-6; the D is unclear. Trimming removed 7 bases at V and 7 bases at J, with 17 bases between. The CDR3 sequence is 15 residues long. The germline CDR1 and CDR2 sequences are SGHNT and YENEEA. The CDR3 protein is CASTLRYGSNSPLHF. Here the CDR3 DNA reads TGTGCCAGCACCCTGAGGTACGGGAGCAATTCACCCCTCCACTTT.

The V call is TRBV5-1, the J call TRBJ2-7; a weak D match, TRBD2 (6 bases). With 4 bases removed from V and 2 bases from J, the gap between germline ends came to 16 bases. Per the germline V gene, CDR1 is SGHRS and CDR2 is YFSETQ. This CDR3 region has 15 residues. CDR3 sequence: CASSPEGYGAYEQYF. In DNA, the CDR3 is TGCGCCAGCAGCCCGGAGGGGTATGGGGCCTACGAGCAGTACTTC. Full variable domain (remainder filled in from reference TRBV5-1 and TRBJ2-7): KAGVTQTPRYLIKTRGQQVTLSCSPISGHRSVSWYQQTPGQGLQFLFEYFSETQRNKGNFPGRFSGRQFSNSRSEMNVSTLELGDSALYLCASSPEGYGAYEQYFGPGTRLTVT.

The chain combines TRBV9 with TRBJ1-4; no reliable D call. The CDR3 is made up of 16 amino acids. CDR1 is SGDLS and CDR2 is YYNGEE in the germline V gene. V gave up 5 bases and J gave up 2 bases, with 16 bases separating them. The DNA for the CDR3 is TGTGCCAGCAGTGACGTCATGGGGTCGACTAATGAAAAACTGTTTTTT. Amino acids: CASSDVMGSTNEKLFF.

The genes are TRBV30 and TRBJ2-7; no reliable D call. V was clipped by 0 bases and J by 3 bases, with 6 bases between them. Germline CDR1 GTSNPN, CDR2 SVGIG (reference sequence). The CDR3 consists of 12 residues. CDR3 DNA: TGTGCCTGGAGTGTCTCGGGCTACGAGCAGTACTTC. This codes for CAWSVSGYEQYF. Full variable domain (outside the CDR3, taken from reference TRBV30 and TRBJ2-7): SQTIHQWPATLVQPVGSPLSLECTVEGTSNPNLYWYRQAAGRGLQLLFYSVGIGQISSEVPQNLSASRPQDRQFILSSKKLLLSDSGFYLCAWSVSGYEQYFGPGTRLTVT.

This clone was counted many times. The rearrangement uses TRBV9 and TRBJ2-1, with TRBD2 identical over 9 bases. The V gene's germline CDR1 is SGDLS and CDR2 YYNGEE. With 2 bases clipped from V and 2 bases from J, the junction kept 5 bases outside the gene matches. The CDR3 is 16 residues long. The CDR3: CASSVKAGGPYNEQFF. The CDR3 region has the DNA TGTGCCAGCAGCGTGAAAGCGGGGGGCCCCTACAATGAGCAGTTCTTC. Looking up the rest from reference TRBV9 and TRBJ2-1 gives the full variable domain: DSGVTQTPKHLITATGQRVTLRCSPRSGDLSVYWYQQSLDQGLQFLIQYYNGEERAKGNILERFSAQQFPDLHSELNLSSLELGDSALYFCASSVKAGGPYNEQFFGPGTRLTVL.

The rearrangement uses TRBV6-8 and TRBJ2-6, with 12 bases fitting TRBD1. The germline gives CDR1 MNHGY, CDR2 SAAAGT. The CDR3 is made up of 19 amino acids. V was clipped by 2 bases and J by 1 base; unmatched bases: 6. This CDR3 is CASSYEGQGAWSGANVLTF. For the CDR3, the DNA is TGTGCCAGCAGTTACGAGGGACAGGGGGCTTGGTCTGGGGCCAACGTCCTGACTTTC.

The chain is built from TRBV5-1 and TRBJ2-1, with D possibly being TRBD1 (6 bases). Germline V CDR1 and CDR2: SGHRS, YFSETQ. The V end was cut by 0 bases, the J end by 3 bases, with 13 bases between. This CDR3 has 16 amino acids. For the CDR3, the DNA is TGCGCCAGCAGCTTGGCCAGGGGCAGGGGCTACAATGAGCAGTTCTTC. It translates to CASSLARGRGYNEQFF.